These 27 T cell receptor beta chains share one sample of origin, sequenced in a study of shared clonotypes between healthy human individuals. Generated by immunoSEQ multiplex PCR, the TCRdb table keeps only in-frame clones and is missing some. The sample has around 2.3 million clones; approximately 96% are singletons. Sequenced: naive CD4+ T cells sorted from blood. Noted subset: CD45RA+ positively selected. The receptors were gathered from a young man in good health.

The chain recombines TRBV28 with TRBJ1-5; TRBD1 matches 7 bases. Unmatched junction bases numbered 6, after V lost 5 bases and J lost 2 bases. Germline V gene lookup returns CDR1 MDHEN and CDR2 SYDVKM. The CDR3 extends over 15 amino acids. CDR3 sequence: CASSPRGHGNQPQHF. Written as DNA, the CDR3 is TGTGCCAGCAGTCCAAGGGGGCATGGCAATCAGCCCCAGCATTTT.

The gene calls are TRBV30 and TRBJ2-2; TRBD2 matches at 9 bases. The CDR3 runs 19 residues. CDR1 is GTSNPN and CDR2 is SVGIG in the germline V gene (reference sequence). V was pared by 0 bases and J by 4 bases, with 15 bases of the junction left unmatched. The CDR3 is CAWSVRSGSRGRATGELFF. The CDR3, as DNA: TGTGCCTGGAGTGTACGTAGCGGGAGCCGAGGTCGGGCCACCGGGGAGCTGTTTTTT.

This clone showed up just once. The same CDR3 arises from other DNA sequences in this sample as well. The rearrangement uses TRBV10-3 and TRBJ2-3; 9 positions agree with TRBD2. Germline CDR1 reads ENHRY; CDR2 reads SYGVKD. V dropped 9 bases and J dropped 1; count of bases not matched to a gene: 2. The CDR3 spans 13 residues. The CDR3 region has the DNA TGTGCCATTAGCGGGAGTGGCACAGATACGCAGTATTTT. Its translation is CAISGSGTDTQYF.

The V and J genes are TRBV13 and TRBJ1-2; possibly TRBD1 for D (6 bases). In germline, CDR1 is PRHDT, CDR2 FYEKMQ (reference sequence). V lost 1 base, J lost 7 bases, and 16 bases lay in between. CDR3 length equals 15 residues. The chain's CDR3 is CASSLVAGDGSGYTF. CDR3 in DNA: TGTGCCAGCAGCTTAGTAGCAGGGGATGGCTCTGGCTACACCTTC. Filled out from reference TRBV13 and TRBJ1-2, the complete variable domain reads AAGVIQSPRHLIKEKRETATLKCYPIPRHDTVYWYQQGPGQDPQFLISFYEKMQSDKGSIPDRFSAQQFSDYHSELNMSSLELGDSALYFCASSLVAGDGSGYTFGSGTRLTVV.

This clone came up once. This chain uses TRBV10-3 with TRBJ2-7, with D uncertain. The V end was cut by 6 bases, the J end by 0 bases, with 12 bases between. The CDR3 is 14 residues long. CDR1 and CDR2 (germline): ENHRY, SYGVKD. The CDR3 spells CAIRPDSSSYEQYF. The CDR3 nucleotides read TGTGCCATCAGACCCGATAGTTCCTCCTACGAGCAGTACTTC.

This clone was seen a handful of times. The genes are TRBV7-9 and TRBJ1-1; D not resolved. This CDR3 is built from 13 residues. Germline-derived CDR1 and CDR2 are SEHNR and FQNEAQ (reference sequence). Trimming took off 4 bases at V and 0 bases at J, with 6 bases between the two ends. The chain's CDR3 is CASSSTVNTEAFF. The DNA of the CDR3 is TGTGCCAGCAGCTCGACGGTGAACACTGAAGCTTTCTTT. Using reference TRBV7-9 and TRBJ1-1 for the parts outside the CDR3, the full variable domain is DTGVSQNPRHKITKRGQNVTFRCDPISEHNRLYWYRQTLGQGPEFLTYFQNEAQLEKSRLLSDRFSAERPKGSFSTLEIQRTEQGDSAMYLCASSSTVNTEAFFGQGTRLTVV.

This rearrangement joins TRBV4-3 to TRBJ2-2, with D perhaps TRBD1 or TRBD2 (5 bases each). The CDR3 sequence is 14 residues long. Germline CDR1 reads LGHNA; CDR2 reads YSLEER. V lost 0 bases and J lost 6, with 8 bases in between. CDR3 sequence: CASSQEGPPGELFF. The DNA of the CDR3 is TGCGCCAGCAGCCAAGAGGGACCACCCGGGGAGCTGTTTTTT.

J is TRBJ2-5 and V is TRBV4-1; 7 positions match TRBD1. CDR3 length equals 15 residues. CDR1 is MGHRA, CDR2 YSYEKL, per germline. V was pared by 3 bases and J by 2 bases, with 6 bases of the junction left unmatched. CDR3 sequence reads: CASSQSGTAQETQYF. CDR3 nucleotides: TGCGCCAGCAGCCAGTCCGGGACAGCACAAGAGACCCAGTACTTC.

This clone was seen a handful of times. The chain combines TRBV10-3 with TRBJ1-2; D gene unclear. CDR3 length equals 13 residues. V lost 3 bases and J 5 bases, leaving 10 bases between the germline ends. Germline V gives CDR1 ENHRY, CDR2 SYGVKD. The CDR3, as DNA: TGTGCCATCAGTGAAGATCCCCTTTATGGCTACACCTTC. Protein product: CAISEDPLYGYTF.

The chain joins TRBV27 to TRBJ1-5; no clear D gene. Germline loops: CDR1 MNHEY, CDR2 SMNVEV (reference sequence). There are 15 residues in the CDR3. V was trimmed by 9 bases and J by 0 bases, leaving 15 bases between them. In DNA form, the CDR3 reads TGTGCCAGTTCCCCCGGGATGAATAGCAATCAGCCCCAGCATTTT. This sequence encodes CASSPGMNSNQPQHF.

The chain joins TRBV14 to TRBJ2-7; no reliable D call. V was clipped by 1 base and J by 7 bases, with 11 bases between them. Germline CDR1 and CDR2: SGHDN and FVKESK. The CDR3 is 13 residues long. The CDR3 here is CASSQVFRKEQYF. Written as DNA, the CDR3 is TGTGCCAGCAGCCAAGTTTTTAGGAAGGAGCAGTACTTC.

This sequence joins TRBV28 and TRBJ2-2; D unclear. Germline lookup yields CDR1 MDHEN and CDR2 SYDVKM. V was shortened by 1 base and J by 0 bases, with 9 bases between the two germline ends. The CDR3 extends over 16 amino acids. CDR3 loop: CASSLLGYANTGELFF. The CDR3 bases are TGTGCCAGCAGTTTATTAGGGTACGCGAACACCGGGGAGCTGTTTTTT.

Here the CDR3 reads CASSESGTGVFPLHF. In DNA, the CDR3 is TGTGCCAGCAGTGAATCCGGGACAGGAGTTTTCCCCCTCCACTTT. The V and J genes are TRBV2 and TRBJ1-6; TRBD1 matches 8 bases. The CDR3 consists of 15 residues. The germline CDR1 and CDR2 sequences are SNHLY and FYNNEI. V was clipped by 2 bases and J by 13 bases; unmatched bases: 10.

The chain recombines TRBV19 with TRBJ2-3; possibly TRBD2 for D (6 bases). Deletions cut 4 bases from V and 3 bases from J, with 11 bases between. Germline assignment: CDR1 LNHDA and CDR2 SQIVND (reference sequence). CDR3 length: 14 amino acids. As DNA, the CDR3 is TGTGCCAGTAGTACCGGGACTTTTACAGATACGCAGTATTTT. Its translation is CASSTGTFTDTQYF. Supplemented by reference TRBV19 and TRBJ2-3, the full variable domain reads DGGITQSPKYLFRKEGQNVTLSCEQNLNHDAMYWYRQDPGQGLRLIYYSQIVNDFQKGDIAEGYSVSREKKESFPLTVTSAQKNPTAFYLCASSTGTFTDTQYFGPGTRLTVL.

This chain connects TRBV7-2 to TRBJ1-4, with D maybe TRBD1 (6 bases). Germline V gene lookup returns CDR1 SGHTA and CDR2 FQGNSA. The V and J ends lost 5 bases and 5 bases respectively, with 21 bases between them. The CDR3 covers 17 residues. CDR3 residues: CASSRNPSQGLNEKLFF. CDR3 bases: TGTGCCAGCAGCCGGAATCCCTCACAGGGCCTGAATGAAAAACTGTTTTTT.

The V call is TRBV27, the J call TRBJ1-5; D is unresolved. V lost 6 bases and J 0 bases, leaving 12 bases between the germline ends. Germline lookup yields CDR1 MNHEY and CDR2 SMNVEV (reference sequence). The CDR3 has 15 residues. The CDR3 nucleotides are TGTGCCAGCAGCCCCTCTCGGGGTAGCAATCAGCCCCAGCATTTT. This codes for CASSPSRGSNQPQHF.

This clone was seen a handful of times. CDR3 in amino acids: CASRSPLSSYNEQFF. The CDR3 region has the DNA TGCGCCAGCAGGTCGCCCCTTAGCTCCTACAATGAGCAGTTCTTC. The chain employs TRBV4-1 and TRBJ2-1; the D is unclear. CDR3 size: 15 residues. The V end lost 6 bases, the J end lost 0 bases, and 12 bases lay between the germline ends. Germline values: CDR1 MGHRA, CDR2 YSYEKL.

V usage is TRBV29-1 and J usage is TRBJ2-1; 7 nucleotides align to TRBD2. The J segment lost 0 bases and the V segment lost 4 bases, leaving 3 bases of the junction unmatched. Germline assignment: CDR1 SQVTM and CDR2 ANQGSEA. The CDR3 extends over 14 amino acids. The CDR3 bases are TGCAGCGTTGCTGGGGGGGACTCCTACAATGAGCAGTTCTTC. Amino acid sequence: CSVAGGDSYNEQFF.

CDR3 sequence reads: CAISASGVQPQHF. CDR3 in DNA: TGTGCCATCAGTGCTTCAGGGGTTCAGCCCCAGCATTTT. The chain uses TRBV10-3 and TRBJ1-5, with TRBD1 as a possible D gene (6 bases). CDR1 is ENHRY and CDR2 is SYGVKD in the germline V gene. Deletions cut 4 bases from V and 6 bases from J, with 10 bases between. The CDR3 length is 13 residues.

The chain employs TRBV9 and TRBJ2-7; 12 bases are a match to TRBD2. With V trimmed by 2 bases and J by 6 bases, 9 bases remained unmatched. Per the germline V gene, CDR1 is SGDLS and CDR2 is YYNGEE. The CDR3 runs to 16 residues. The CDR3 coding sequence is TGTGCCAGCAGCGTGACTAGCGGGGGCCCCGGCAGCGAGCAGTACTTC. Its protein is CASSVTSGGPGSEQYF.

This chain links TRBV11-2 with TRBJ2-1; 8 nucleotides line up with TRBD2. Germline loops: CDR1 SGHAT, CDR2 FQNNGV. The trim removed 6 bases at V and 4 bases at J, leaving 11 bases unmatched. The CDR3 runs to 16 residues. The CDR3 loop reads CASRPPGLGPYNEQFF. CDR3 DNA sequence: TGTGCCAGCAGGCCACCGGGACTAGGCCCTTACAATGAGCAGTTCTTC. The full variable domain, in which reference TRBV11-2 and TRBJ2-1 provide the parts outside the CDR3, is EAGVAQSPRYKIIEKRQSVAFWCNPISGHATLYWYQQILGQGPKLLIQFQNNGVVDDSQLPKDRFSAERLKGVDSTLKIQPAKLEDSAVYLCASRPPGLGPYNEQFFGPGTRLTVL.

This chain uses TRBV10-3 with TRBJ2-1, with 7 positions matching TRBD1. Germline assignment: CDR1 ENHRY and CDR2 SYGVKD. This CDR3 region has 16 residues. The V gene end was trimmed by 6 bases and the J gene end by 3 bases; junction bases not matched to a gene: 11. CDR3 nucleotides: TGTGCCATCAGGAAGGGACAGCCCCCGGACTACAATGAGCAGTTCTTC. Residues: CAIRKGQPPDYNEQFF.

This rearrangement joins TRBV5-1 to TRBJ2-1; no clear D. The CDR3 spans 11 residues. The V end lost 0 bases, the J end lost 11 bases, and 6 bases lay between the germline ends. Germline CDR1 reads SGHRS; CDR2 reads YFSETQ. The CDR3 region is CASSLASQQFF. The DNA for the CDR3 is TGCGCCAGCAGCTTGGCCTCGCAGCAGTTCTTC.

J is TRBJ1-4 and V is TRBV7-2; D is undetermined. V was cut by 1 base and J by 10 bases, with 10 bases left in between. This CDR3 comprises 13 residues. Germline loops: CDR1 SGHTA, CDR2 FQGNSA. CDR3 nucleotides: TGTGCCAGCAGCTTAGAGAGGATGGGAAAACTGTTTTTT. As protein: CASSLERMGKLFF. The whole variable domain, filled in from reference TRBV7-2 and TRBJ1-4, reads GAGVSQSPSNKVTEKGKDVELRCDPISGHTALYWYRQSLGQGLEFLIYFQGNSAPDKSGLPSDRFSAERTGGSVSTLTIQRTQQEDSAVYLCASSLERMGKLFFGSGTQLSVL.

Details on this clone: The sample carries other DNA sequences with the same CDR3. The V gene is TRBV5-4, the J gene TRBJ2-3; the D call may be TRBD1 or TRBD2 (6 bases each). V lost 0 bases and J 1 base, leaving 9 bases between the germline ends. Germline CDR1 SGHNT, CDR2 YYREEE (reference sequence). The length of the CDR3 is 15 residues. CDR3 DNA sequence: TGTGCCAGCAGCTTGGCGGGGGCCGGCACAGATACGCAGTATTTT. Encoded protein: CASSLAGAGTDTQYF.

Concerning this clone: This sample also contains other DNA sequences that code for the same CDR3. The chain couples TRBV9 to TRBJ2-3; D may correspond to TRBD1 or TRBD2 (6 bases each). The V end was cut by 1 base, the J end by 6 bases, with 12 bases between. The CDR3 has 14 residues. In germline, CDR1 is SGDLS, CDR2 YYNGEE. CDR3 protein: CASSVRGDTDTQYF. The CDR3 bases are TGTGCCAGCAGCGTAAGGGGGGACACGGATACGCAGTATTTT.

Comments on this clone: The identical CDR3 is also encoded by other nucleotide sequences in the sample. The J gene is TRBJ1-2, the V gene TRBV30, with 7 bases matching TRBD1. This CDR3 is built from 13 residues. V was clipped by 1 base and J by 8 bases; unmatched bases: 7. Germline values: CDR1 GTSNPN, CDR2 SVGIG (reference sequence). CDR3 coding DNA: TGTGCCTGGAGTGGGACAGGCCAAGGGGGCTACACCTTC. Its translation is CAWSGTGQGGYTF.